The following is a TCR beta chain sequence with its context. Some clones are missing from TCRdb's copy, which holds only in-frame ones; the method was immunoSEQ multiplex PCR. Counted here are some 130,000 clones, 80% to 90% occurring once; the ten biggest clones make up 2% to 2.5%. This sample stems from a study of cytotoxic CD8 clonotypes in ibrutinib-treated CLL. The CDR3 loop spans 15 amino acids. The V end lost 4 bases, the J end lost 0 bases, and 13 bases lay between the germline ends. Germline V gene data show CDR1 as SGHTA and CDR2 as FQGTGA. This chain uses TRBV7-3 with TRBJ2-7; D is unclear. Sequenced here: PBMCs, sampled after 24 months of ibrutinib treatment. This TCR was recovered from a human donor with chronic lymphocytic leukemia. DNA for the CDR3: TGTGCCAGCAGCTCCGATCCGTTAGTCTCCTACGAGCAGTACTTC. Translation: CASSSDPLVSYEQYF.